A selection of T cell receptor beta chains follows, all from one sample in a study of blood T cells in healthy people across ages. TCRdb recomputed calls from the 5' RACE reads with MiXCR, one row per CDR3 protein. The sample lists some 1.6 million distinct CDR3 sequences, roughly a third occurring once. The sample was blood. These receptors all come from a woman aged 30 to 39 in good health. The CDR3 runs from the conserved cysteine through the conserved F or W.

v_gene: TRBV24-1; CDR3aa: CATSDLSGGRRTDTQYF
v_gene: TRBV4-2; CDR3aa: CASSLGGQMRSNEKRFF
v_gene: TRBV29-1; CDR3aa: CSVHQGRETQYF
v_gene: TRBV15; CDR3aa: CATSREVGGPAGYTF
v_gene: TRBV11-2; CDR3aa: CASSPGLAHTNEQFF
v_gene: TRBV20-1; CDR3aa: CSAQGWAAQGAQVPTQETQYF
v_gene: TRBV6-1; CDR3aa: CASSAAGVGYTF
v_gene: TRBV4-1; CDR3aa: CASSHLAGTYNEQFF
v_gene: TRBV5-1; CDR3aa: CASSLGDYRAAYEQYF
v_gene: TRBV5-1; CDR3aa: CASSLMPRGRAFF
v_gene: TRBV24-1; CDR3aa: CATSPGQGGDTQYF
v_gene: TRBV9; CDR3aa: CASSPVRGGEVPQYF
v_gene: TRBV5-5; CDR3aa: CASTPGGTFNEQFF
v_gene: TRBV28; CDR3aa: CASSPRGIKYF
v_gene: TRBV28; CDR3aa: CASSLPGLLSGSYEQYF
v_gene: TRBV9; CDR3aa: CASSVDWGNQPQHF
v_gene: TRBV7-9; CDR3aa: CASSPTGNPTGTQYF
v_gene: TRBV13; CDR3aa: CASSSRGNEKLFF
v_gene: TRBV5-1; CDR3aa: CAGSLNSRGQLNQPQHF
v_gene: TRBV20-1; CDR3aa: CSARASSLIYEQYF
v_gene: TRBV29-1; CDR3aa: CSVEGHRTNTQYF
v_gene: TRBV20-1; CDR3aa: CSAASGPYNEQFF
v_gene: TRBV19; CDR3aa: CASSPMGGKETQYF
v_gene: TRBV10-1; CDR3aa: CASSRLDRGLKQPQHF
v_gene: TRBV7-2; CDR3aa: CASSTKTAYEQYF
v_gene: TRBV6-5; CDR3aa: CASSSPIRQGYNGQFF
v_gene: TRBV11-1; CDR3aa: CASSLPADVQETQYF
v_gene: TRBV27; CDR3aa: CASSFFGQGLDEQYF
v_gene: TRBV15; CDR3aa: CATSRERPTGELFF
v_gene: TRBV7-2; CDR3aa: CASSLVQGVSYGYTF
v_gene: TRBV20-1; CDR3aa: CSATDRGLEKLFF
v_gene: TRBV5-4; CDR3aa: CASSPSVPGDWADTQYF
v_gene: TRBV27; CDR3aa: CASSRKGDSTEAFF
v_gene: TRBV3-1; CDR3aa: CASSQGDGGPLSTQYF
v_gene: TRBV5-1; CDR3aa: CASSPPLIDTQYF
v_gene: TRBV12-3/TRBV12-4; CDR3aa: CASRPPQLIIPGVF
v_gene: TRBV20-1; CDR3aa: CSAVGTGASGGQFF
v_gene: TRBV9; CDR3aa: CASRRGVYMNTEAFF
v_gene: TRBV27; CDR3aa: CASSSLQGSGYTF
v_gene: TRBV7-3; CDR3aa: CASSQQPYRTNTGELFF
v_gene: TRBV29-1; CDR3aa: CSVLLRGLSGYTF
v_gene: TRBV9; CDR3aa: CASREYGGDRQDTQYF